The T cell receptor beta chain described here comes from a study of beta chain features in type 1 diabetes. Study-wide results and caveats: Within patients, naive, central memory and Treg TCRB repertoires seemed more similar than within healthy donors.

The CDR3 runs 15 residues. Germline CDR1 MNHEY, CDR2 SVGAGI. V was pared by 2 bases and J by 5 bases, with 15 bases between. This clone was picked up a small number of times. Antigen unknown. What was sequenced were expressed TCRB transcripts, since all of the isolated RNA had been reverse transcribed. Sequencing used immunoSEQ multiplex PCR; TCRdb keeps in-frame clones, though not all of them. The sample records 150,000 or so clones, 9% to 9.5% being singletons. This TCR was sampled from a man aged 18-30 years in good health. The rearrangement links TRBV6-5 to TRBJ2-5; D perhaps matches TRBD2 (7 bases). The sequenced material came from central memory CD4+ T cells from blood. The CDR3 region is CASSYTRGAGETQYF. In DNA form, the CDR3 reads TGTGCCAGCAGTTACACCCGGGGGGCCGGGGAGACCCAGTACTTC.